This TCR beta chain was documented in a study of blood T cell repertoires in COVID-19. The CDR3 contains 15 residues. V shed 5 bases, J shed 3 bases, and the junction held 5 bases outside the gene matches. CDR1 and CDR2 from the germline V gene are SGHNT and YYREEE (reference sequence). Sequencing used immunoSEQ multiplex PCR; TCRdb keeps in-frame clones, though not all of them. The sample consists of approximately 500,000 clones, 88% of them appearing once. The sequence came from a woman in her 40s who had recovered from COVID-19. The source material was PBMCs or T cells enriched from blood (not recorded which). The rearrangement joins TRBV5-4 to TRBJ2-1; TRBD2 aligns across 10 bases. CDR3 in DNA: TGTGCCAGCAGACAAGCGGGAGGGAACTACAATGAGCAGTTCTTC. Its translation: CASRQAGGNYNEQFF.